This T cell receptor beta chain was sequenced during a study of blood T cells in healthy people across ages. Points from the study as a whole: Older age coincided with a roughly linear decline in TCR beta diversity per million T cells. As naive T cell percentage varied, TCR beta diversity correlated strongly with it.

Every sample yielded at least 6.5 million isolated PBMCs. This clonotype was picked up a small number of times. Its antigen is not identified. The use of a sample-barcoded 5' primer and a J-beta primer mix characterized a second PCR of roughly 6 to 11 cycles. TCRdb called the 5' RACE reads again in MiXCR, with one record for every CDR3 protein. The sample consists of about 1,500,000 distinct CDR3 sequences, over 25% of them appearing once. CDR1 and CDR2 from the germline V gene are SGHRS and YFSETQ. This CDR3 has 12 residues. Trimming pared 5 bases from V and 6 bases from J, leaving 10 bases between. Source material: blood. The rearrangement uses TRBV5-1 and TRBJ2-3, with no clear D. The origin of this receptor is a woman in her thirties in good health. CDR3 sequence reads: CASSFFFDTQYF. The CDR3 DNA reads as TGCGCCAGCAGTTTTTTCTTTGATACGCAGTATTTT.